A selection of T cell receptor beta chains follows, all from one sample in a study of T-cell reconstitution after alpha-beta-depleted transplantation in children. Via MiXCR, TCRdb re-called the PCR reads, giving one row per CDR3 protein. Among approximately 640,000 distinct CDR3 sequences listed, 15% to 20% were seen once. This material consisted of PBMCs from the stem cell graft donor, taken from the stem cell graft. These receptors were taken from a human donor who donated a stem cell graft to a child with acute myeloid leukemia. The CDR3 runs from the conserved cysteine through the conserved F or W. A D gene is named only where the DNA matches it firmly. Some rows mark clone size as missing; the rest say once, few, many or name a class of expanded clone.

abundance	d_gene	v_gene	j_gene	CDR3aa	CDR3nt
many	NA	TRBV20-1	TRBJ2-7	CSASEYYEQYF	TGCAGTGCTAGTGAGTACTACGAGCAGTACTTC
NA	NA	TRBV7-9	TRBJ2-7	CASSLSQASYEQYF	TGTGCCAGCAGCTTAAGTCAGGCATCCTACGAGCAGTACTTC
many	NA	TRBV20-1	TRBJ2-5	CSGTTLRETQYF	TGCAGTGGCACGACTCTCCGGGAGACCCAGTACTTC
NA	NA	TRBV6-2/TRBV6-3	TRBJ1-1	CASTNVPLWNTEAFF	TGTGCCAGCACAAACGTACCACTCTGGAACACTGAAGCTTTCTTT
many	NA	TRBV12-3/TRBV12-4	TRBJ1-4	CASSMDATNEKLFF	TGTGCCAGCAGCATGGATGCAACTAATGAAAAACTGTTTTTT
NA	NA	TRBV5-1	TRBJ2-3	CASSPERRVTDTQYF	TGCGCCAGCAGCCCCGAGCGACGGGTCACAGATACGCAGTATTTT
many	NA	TRBV20-1	TRBJ2-3	CSASFGATSTDTQYF	TGCAGTGCTAGTTTCGGGGCCACTAGCACAGATACGCAGTATTTT
NA	TRBD1	TRBV7-8	TRBJ2-3	CASTNSRTGRSTDTQYF	TGTGCCAGCACCAATTCCAGGACAGGGCGTAGCACAGATACGCAGTATTTT
NA	NA	TRBV14	TRBJ1-1	CASSQRFFFGDSEAFF	TGTGCCAGCAGCCAACGCTTTTTTTTCGGTGATTCTGAAGCTTTCTTT
NA	NA	TRBV9	TRBJ2-3	CASSSLTGAFADTQYF	TGTGCCAGCAGCAGTTTAACGGGGGCTTTCGCAGATACGCAGTATTTT
few	NA	TRBV4-3	TRBJ1-3	CASSQRRLGPGNTIYF	TGCGCCAGCAGCCAACGACGTCTGGGGCCTGGAAACACCATATATTTT
many	NA	TRBV9	TRBJ2-5	CASSKGTNQETQYF	TGTGCCAGCAGCAAAGGGACAAATCAAGAGACCCAGTACTTC
few	NA	TRBV12-3/TRBV12-4	TRBJ1-6	CASSIQGNSPLHF	TGTGCCAGCAGTATACAGGGAAATTCACCCCTCCACTTT
many	NA	TRBV20-1	TRBJ2-7	CSARTGYEQYF	TGCAGTGCTAGAACAGGGTACGAGCAGTACTTC
many	TRBD1	TRBV5-5	TRBJ2-2	CASSQQGAGELFF	TGTGCCAGCAGCCAACAGGGGGCCGGGGAGCTGTTTTTT
many	TRBD1	TRBV7-6	TRBJ1-1	CASSLKGTGLGWNTEAFF	TGTGCCAGCAGCTTAAAGGGGACAGGGCTTGGTTGGAACACTGAAGCTTTCTTT
many	NA	TRBV29-1	TRBJ1-1	CSARVRENTEAFF	TGCAGCGCCAGAGTGAGGGAGAACACTGAAGCTTTCTTT
few	NA	TRBV7-9	TRBJ1-3	CASSLGPGSGNTIYF	TGTGCCAGCAGCTTAGGACCGGGCTCTGGAAACACCATATATTTT
many	NA	TRBV7-2	TRBJ1-6	CASSLAGPPNSPLHF	TGTGCCAGCAGCTTAGCAGGTCCCCCTAATTCACCCCTCCACTTT
many	NA	TRBV20-1	TRBJ2-1	CSARVGFEQFF	TGCAGTGCTAGAGTGGGGTTTGAGCAGTTCTTC
once	NA	TRBV7-3	TRBJ2-2	CASSWKNTGELFF	TGTGCCAGCAGCTGGAAGAACACCGGGGAGCTGTTTTTT
many	TRBD2	TRBV7-9	TRBJ2-1	CASSLASGEYNEQFF	TGTGCCAGCAGCTTAGCTAGCGGGGAGTACAATGAGCAGTTCTTC
few	NA	TRBV6-1	TRBJ1-5	CASSEGPFPQPQHF	TGTGCCAGCAGTGAAGGTCCTTTCCCACAGCCCCAGCATTTT
NA	NA	TRBV7-2	TRBJ1-4	CASSPPGLGEKLFF	TGTGCCAGCAGCCCCCCGGGTCTGGGGGAAAAACTGTTTTTT
NA	TRBD2	TRBV20-1	TRBJ2-7	CSARDPLAGEQYF	TGCAGTGCTAGAGATCCCCTAGCGGGGGAGCAGTACTTC
once	NA	TRBV7-2	TRBJ1-5	CASSLEGFSQPQHF	TGTGCCAGCAGCTTAGAGGGTTTTAGCCAGCCCCAGCATTTT
few	NA	TRBV6-5	TRBJ2-7	CASSYSGSPTYEQYF	TGTGCCAGCAGTTACTCAGGCAGTCCTACCTACGAGCAGTACTTC
many	TRBD1	TRBV12-3/TRBV12-4	TRBJ2-1	CASSLQGAIKSSYNEQFF	TGTGCCAGCAGTTTACAGGGGGCGATCAAAAGCTCCTACAATGAGCAGTTCTTC
few	NA	TRBV7-9	TRBJ1-1	CASRRTPTDANTEAFF	TGTGCCAGCAGGCGGACCCCGACAGACGCGAACACTGAAGCTTTCTTT
NA	TRBD2	TRBV20-1	TRBJ2-5	CHTSGGYQETQYF	TGCCACACTAGCGGGGGGTACCAAGAGACCCAGTACTTC
many	NA	TRBV7-8	TRBJ1-5	CASSLPHQPQHF	TGTGCCAGCAGCTTACCCCATCAGCCCCAGCATTTT
many	NA	TRBV10-3	TRBJ2-7	CAISPGTHHEQYF	TGTGCCATCAGTCCCGGGACACACCACGAGCAGTACTTC
NA	NA	TRBV20-1	TRBJ1-2	CSVIPPGYGYTF	TGCAGTGTTATTCCCCCGGGGTATGGCTACACCTTC
many	NA	TRBV6-1	TRBJ2-5	CASRRDRVIRGETQYF	TGTGCCAGCAGGCGTGATCGGGTAATACGTGGAGAGACCCAGTACTTC
few	TRBD1	TRBV5-1	TRBJ1-5	CASSLRGRIQPQHF	TGCGCCAGCAGCTTAAGGGGGCGTATTCAGCCCCAGCATTTT
NA	NA	TRBV5-3	TRBJ2-5	CARSLERTPALETQYF	TGTGCCAGAAGCTTGGAGCGGACCCCAGCTTTGGAGACCCAGTACTTC
many	NA	TRBV5-5	TRBJ2-1	CASSPGTASAGEQFF	TGTGCCAGCAGCCCCGGGACTGCTTCGGCCGGTGAGCAGTTCTTC
NA	NA	TRBV7-2	TRBJ1-1	CASSPSWGGQEAFF	TGTGCCAGCAGCCCATCCTGGGGGGGCCAGGAAGCTTTCTTT
once	TRBD1	TRBV7-9	TRBJ1-5	CASISTGGRQPQHF	TGTGCCAGCATCTCGACAGGGGGTAGGCAGCCCCAGCATTTT
NA	TRBD1	TRBV10-2	TRBJ2-5	CASRSLPGTAQETQYF	TGCGCCAGCAGGTCCCTCCCCGGGACAGCTCAAGAGACCCAGTACTTC
many	NA	TRBV12-3/TRBV12-4	TRBJ1-6	CASSLTGMNSPLHF	TGTGCCAGCAGTCTAACCGGGATGAATTCACCCCTCCACTTT
many	NA	TRBV29-1	TRBJ2-5	CSVEEGDTRGQYF	TGCAGCGTTGAAGAAGGGGACACCCGCGGCCAGTACTTC
NA	NA	TRBV6-5	TRBJ2-3	CASSSAGTDTQYF	TGTGCCAGCAGTTCGGCTGGCACAGATACGCAGTATTTT
few	NA	TRBV28	TRBJ1-1	CASSLEKNTEAFF	TGTGCCAGCAGTTTGGAGAAGAACACTGAAGCTTTCTTT
many	NA	TRBV4-3	TRBJ2-7	CASSQGSGFHEQYF	TGCGCCAGCAGCCAAGGGTCAGGCTTCCACGAGCAGTACTTC
many	NA	TRBV7-2	TRBJ1-4	CASNLSGRSNEKLFF	TGTGCCAGCAACTTATCGGGACGGTCTAATGAAAAACTGTTTTTT
NA	TRBD2	TRBV7-7	TRBJ2-3	CASSLTSGRTDTQYF	TGTGCCAGCAGCTTAACTAGCGGGCGCACAGATACGCAGTATTTT
NA	NA	TRBV4-3	TRBJ1-3	CASSRGISPGNTIYF	TGCGCCAGCAGCCGCGGTATCTCCCCTGGAAACACCATATATTTT
many	NA	TRBV7-8	TRBJ1-6	CASSSGTQNSPLHF	TGTGCCAGCAGCTCCGGTACACAGAATTCACCCCTCCACTTT
many	NA	TRBV5-6	TRBJ1-6	CASSYPRSSSSYNSPLHF	TGTGCCAGCAGCTACCCGAGGAGTTCGAGCTCCTATAATTCACCCCTCCACTTT